This T cell receptor beta chain originates from a study of graft-versus-host responses after intestinal transplantation. Whole-study findings and limits: Among recipient marrow samples, GvH clones were found; some appeared first in ileum or blood.

Comments on this clone: Its antigen is as yet unknown.

The data were produced by immunoSEQ multiplex PCR, yet TCRdb's version contains in-frame clones alone and is incomplete. The table has 40,000 to 55,000 clones, roughly 90% seen once. The input for sequencing was unstimulated CD4+ T cells sorted from spleen or lymph node cells, taken before transplant. This sequence was found in a human donor who was the organ donor for an intestinal transplant.

The CDR3 nucleotides read TGTGCCAGCTCACAGCGGGAGAATTCCGGGGAGCTGTTTTTT. Residues: CASSQRENSGELFF. The rearrangement links TRBV18 to TRBJ2-2, with 8 bases fitting TRBD2. The CDR3 contains 14 residues. The germline V gene encodes CDR1 KGHSH and CDR2 LQKENI. J gave up 6 bases and V 4 bases, and 4 bases lay outside the gene matches.